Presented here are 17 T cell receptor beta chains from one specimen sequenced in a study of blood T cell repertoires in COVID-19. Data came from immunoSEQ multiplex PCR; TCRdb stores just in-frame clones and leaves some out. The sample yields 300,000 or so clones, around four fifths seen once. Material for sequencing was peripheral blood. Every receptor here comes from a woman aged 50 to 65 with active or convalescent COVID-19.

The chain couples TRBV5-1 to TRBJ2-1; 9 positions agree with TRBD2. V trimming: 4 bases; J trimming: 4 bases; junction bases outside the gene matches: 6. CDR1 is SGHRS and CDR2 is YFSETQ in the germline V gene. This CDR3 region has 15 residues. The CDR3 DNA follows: TGCGCCAGCAGCCCCGGACTAGCGCAGTACAATGAGCAGTTCTTC. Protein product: CASSPGLAQYNEQFF.

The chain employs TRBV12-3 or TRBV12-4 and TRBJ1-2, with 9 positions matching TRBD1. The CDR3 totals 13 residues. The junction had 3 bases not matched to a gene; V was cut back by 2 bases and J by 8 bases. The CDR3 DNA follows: TGTGCCAGCAGTTTATACAGGGGGCTCGGCTACACCTTC. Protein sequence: CASSLYRGLGYTF.

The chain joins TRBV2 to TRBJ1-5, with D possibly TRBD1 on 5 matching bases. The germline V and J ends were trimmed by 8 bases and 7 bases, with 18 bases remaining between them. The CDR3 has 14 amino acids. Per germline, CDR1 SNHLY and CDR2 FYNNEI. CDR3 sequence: CASQGWGRGQPQHF. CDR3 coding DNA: TGTGCCAGCCAGGGATGGGGTAGGGGACAGCCCCAGCATTTT.

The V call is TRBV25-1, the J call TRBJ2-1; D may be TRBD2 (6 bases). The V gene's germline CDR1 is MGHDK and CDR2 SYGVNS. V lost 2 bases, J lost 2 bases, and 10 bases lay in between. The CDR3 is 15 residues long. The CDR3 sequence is CASSEPGVTYNEQFF. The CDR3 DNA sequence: TGTGCCAGCAGTGAACCGGGGGTCACCTACAATGAGCAGTTCTTC.

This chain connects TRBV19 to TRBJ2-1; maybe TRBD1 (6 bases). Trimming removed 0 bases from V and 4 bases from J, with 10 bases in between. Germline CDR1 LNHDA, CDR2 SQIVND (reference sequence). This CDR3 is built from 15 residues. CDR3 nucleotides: TGTGCCAGTAGTATAGACAGGGGCGATTACAATGAGCAGTTCTTC. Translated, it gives CASSIDRGDYNEQFF.

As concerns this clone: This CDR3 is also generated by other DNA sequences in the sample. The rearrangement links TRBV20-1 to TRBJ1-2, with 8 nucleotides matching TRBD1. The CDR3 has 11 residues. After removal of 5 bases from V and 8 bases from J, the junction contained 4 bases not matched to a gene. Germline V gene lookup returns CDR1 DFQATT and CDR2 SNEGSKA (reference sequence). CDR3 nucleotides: TGCAGTGCTTACGACAGGGGAGGCTACACCTTC. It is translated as CSAYDRGGYTF.

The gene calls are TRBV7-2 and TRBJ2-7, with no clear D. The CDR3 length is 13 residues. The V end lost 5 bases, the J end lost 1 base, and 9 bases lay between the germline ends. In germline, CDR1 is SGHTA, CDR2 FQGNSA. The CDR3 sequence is CASSPGWSYEQYF. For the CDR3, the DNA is TGTGCCAGCAGCCCCGGGTGGTCCTACGAGCAGTACTTC.

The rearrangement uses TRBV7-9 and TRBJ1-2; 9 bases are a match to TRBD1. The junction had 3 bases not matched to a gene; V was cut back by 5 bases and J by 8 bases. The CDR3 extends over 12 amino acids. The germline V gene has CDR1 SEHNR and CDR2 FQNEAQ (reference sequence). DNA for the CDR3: TGTGCCAGCAGCAGGGACAGGGACGGCTACACCTTC. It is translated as CASSRDRDGYTF.

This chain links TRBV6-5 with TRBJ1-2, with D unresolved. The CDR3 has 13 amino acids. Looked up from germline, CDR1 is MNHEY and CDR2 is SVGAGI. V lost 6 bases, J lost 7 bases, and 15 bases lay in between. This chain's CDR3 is CASRRGLGPGYTF. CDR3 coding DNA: TGTGCCAGCAGAAGAGGGTTGGGTCCTGGCTACACCTTC.

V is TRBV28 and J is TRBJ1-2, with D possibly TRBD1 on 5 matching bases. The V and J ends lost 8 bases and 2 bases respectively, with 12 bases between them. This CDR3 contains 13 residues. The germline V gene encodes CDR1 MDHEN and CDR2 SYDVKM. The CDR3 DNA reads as TGTGCCAGCTCCACGCCAGGGAACTATGGCTACACCTTC. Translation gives CASSTPGNYGYTF.

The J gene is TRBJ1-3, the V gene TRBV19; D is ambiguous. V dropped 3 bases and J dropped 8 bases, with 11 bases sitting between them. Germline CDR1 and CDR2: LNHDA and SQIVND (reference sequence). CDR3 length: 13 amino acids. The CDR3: CASSIVEADTIYF. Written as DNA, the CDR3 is TGTGCCAGTAGTATCGTGGAGGCGGACACCATATATTTT. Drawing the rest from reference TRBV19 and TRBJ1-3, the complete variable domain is DGGITQSPKYLFRKEGQNVTLSCEQNLNHDAMYWYRQDPGQGLRLIYYSQIVNDFQKGDIAEGYSVSREKKESFPLTVTSAQKNPTAFYLCASSIVEADTIYFGEGSWLTVV.

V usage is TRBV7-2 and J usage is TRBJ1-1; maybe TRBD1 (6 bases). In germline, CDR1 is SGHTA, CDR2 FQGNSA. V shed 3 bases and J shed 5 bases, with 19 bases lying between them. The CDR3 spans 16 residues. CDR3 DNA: TGTGCCAGCAGCTTTGGCAGGGGAATGTCAGTAACTGAAGCTTTCTTT. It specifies CASSFGRGMSVTEAFF.

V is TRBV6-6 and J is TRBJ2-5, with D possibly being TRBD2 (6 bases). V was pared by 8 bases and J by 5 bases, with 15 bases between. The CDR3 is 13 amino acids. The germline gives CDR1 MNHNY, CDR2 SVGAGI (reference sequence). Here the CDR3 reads CASRDSTPETQYF. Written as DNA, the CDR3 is TGTGCCAGCCGGGACTCTACGCCGGAGACCCAGTACTTC.

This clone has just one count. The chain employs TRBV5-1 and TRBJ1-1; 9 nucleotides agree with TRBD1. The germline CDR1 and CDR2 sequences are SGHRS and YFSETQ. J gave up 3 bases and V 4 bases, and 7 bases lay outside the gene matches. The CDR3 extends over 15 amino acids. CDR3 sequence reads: CASSVGQGSYTEAFF. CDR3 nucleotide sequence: TGCGCCAGCAGCGTCGGACAGGGGAGTTACACTGAAGCTTTCTTT. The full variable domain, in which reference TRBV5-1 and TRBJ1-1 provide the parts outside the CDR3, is KAGVTQTPRYLIKTRGQQVTLSCSPISGHRSVSWYQQTPGQGLQFLFEYFSETQRNKGNFPGRFSGRQFSNSRSEMNVSTLELGDSALYLCASSVGQGSYTEAFFGQGTRLTVV.

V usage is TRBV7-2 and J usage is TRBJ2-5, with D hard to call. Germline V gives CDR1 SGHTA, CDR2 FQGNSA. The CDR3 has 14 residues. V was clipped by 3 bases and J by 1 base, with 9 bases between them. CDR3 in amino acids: CASSFQRGQETQYF. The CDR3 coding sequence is TGTGCCAGCAGCTTCCAGCGCGGCCAAGAGACCCAGTACTTC.

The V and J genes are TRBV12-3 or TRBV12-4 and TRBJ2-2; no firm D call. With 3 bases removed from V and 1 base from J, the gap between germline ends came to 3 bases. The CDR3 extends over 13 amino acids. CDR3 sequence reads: CASSFMNTGELFF. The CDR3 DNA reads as TGTGCCAGCAGTTTCATGAACACCGGGGAGCTGTTTTTT.

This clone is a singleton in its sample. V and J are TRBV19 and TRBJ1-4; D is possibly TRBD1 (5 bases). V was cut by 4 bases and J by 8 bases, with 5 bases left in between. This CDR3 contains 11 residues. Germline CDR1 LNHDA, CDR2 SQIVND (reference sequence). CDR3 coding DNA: TGTGCCAGTAGTAAGGGGGAAAAACTGTTTTTT. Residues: CASSKGEKLFF.